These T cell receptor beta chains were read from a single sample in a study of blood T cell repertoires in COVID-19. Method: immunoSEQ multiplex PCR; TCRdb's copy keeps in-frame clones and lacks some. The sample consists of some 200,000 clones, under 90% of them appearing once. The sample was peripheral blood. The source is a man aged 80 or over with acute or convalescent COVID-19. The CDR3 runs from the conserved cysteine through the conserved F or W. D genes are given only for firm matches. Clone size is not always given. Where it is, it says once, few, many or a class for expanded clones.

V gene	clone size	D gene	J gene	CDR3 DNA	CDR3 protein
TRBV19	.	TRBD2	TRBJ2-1	TGTGCCAGTAGTCCCCAACCCCCAGCGGGAGGCCTAGTCAATGAGCAGTTCTTC	CASSPQPPAGGLVNEQFF
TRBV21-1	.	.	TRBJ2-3	TGTGCCAGCAGCGAGAATAAGGGACTAGCGGGAATTGAAGATACGCAGTATTTT	CASSENKGLAGIEDTQYF
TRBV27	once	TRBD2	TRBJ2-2	TGTGCCAGCAGTCAACCTAGCGGGAGGGCCGCCGGGGAGCTGTTTTTT	CASSQPSGRAAGELFF
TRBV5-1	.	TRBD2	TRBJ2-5	TGCGCCAGCAGTAGCAGCGGGAGTCAAAAAGAGACCCAGTACTTC	CASSSSGSQKETQYF
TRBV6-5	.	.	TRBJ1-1	TGTGCCAGCAGTTACAGTTCCGCAGGTCTGTCTGAAGCTTTCTTT	CASSYSSAGLSEAFF
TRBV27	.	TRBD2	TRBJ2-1	TGTGCCAGCAAAAAGCGGGAGGTGGGCAATGAGCAGTTCTTC	CASKKREVGNEQFF
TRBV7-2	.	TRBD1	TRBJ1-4	TGTGCCAGCAGCGTAAACAGGGGGATTAATGAAAAACTGTTTTTT	CASSVNRGINEKLFF
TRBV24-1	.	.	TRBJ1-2	TGTGCCACCAGTGATTCCCGGGACAAATATGGCTACACCTTC	CATSDSRDKYGYTF
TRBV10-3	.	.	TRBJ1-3	TGTGCCATCAGTGAAGCGGCTGGAAACACCATATATTTT	CAISEAAGNTIYF
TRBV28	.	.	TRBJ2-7	TGTGCCAGCAGATCCCATACTAGTACCTACGAGCAGTACTTC	CASRSHTSTYEQYF
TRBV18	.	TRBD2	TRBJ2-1	TGTGCCAGCTCACCCCCTAGCGGGATGTTGTATGAGCAGTTCTTC	CASSPPSGMLYEQFF
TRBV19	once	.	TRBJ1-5	TGTGCCAGTAGTACCACACAATATAGCAATCAGCCCCAGCATTTT	CASSTTQYSNQPQHF
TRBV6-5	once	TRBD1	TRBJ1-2	TGTGCCAGCAGAACGACAGGGACTAACTATGGCTACACCTTC	CASRTTGTNYGYTF
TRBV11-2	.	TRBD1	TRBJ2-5	TGTGCCAGCAGCTTAGAGGTGCGGACAGGGATAGAGACCCAGTACTTC	CASSLEVRTGIETQYF
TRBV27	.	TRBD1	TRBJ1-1	TGTGCCAGCAGTCCGAATACAGGGGGTAGCGCTGAAGCTTTCTTT	CASSPNTGGSAEAFF
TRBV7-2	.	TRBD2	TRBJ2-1	TGTGCCAGCAGCTTTTCCGGGACTAGCGGGAGGAGGGATGAGCAGTTCTTC	CASSFSGTSGRRDEQFF
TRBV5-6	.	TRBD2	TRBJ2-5	TGTGCCAGCAGCCGACTAGCGGGAGAAGAGACCCAGTACTTC	CASSRLAGEETQYF
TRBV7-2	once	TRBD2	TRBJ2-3	TGTGCCAGCAGAAGACTAGCGGGAGTATCAGATACGCAGTATTTT	CASRRLAGVSDTQYF
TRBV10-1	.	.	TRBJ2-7	TGCGCCAGCAGTGAGGGGGGGACAGTAGACGAGCAGTACTTC	CASSEGGTVDEQYF
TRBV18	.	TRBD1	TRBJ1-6	TGTGCCAGCTCACCAGACAGGGGCTCCTATAATTCACCCCTCCACTTT	CASSPDRGSYNSPLHF
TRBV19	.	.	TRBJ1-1	TGTGCCAGTAGTATAGCCCAGGTGAACACTGAAGCTTTCTTT	CASSIAQVNTEAFF
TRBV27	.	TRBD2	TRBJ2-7	TGTGCCAGCACCCTACGGGGGGATGGGCCCTACGAGCAGTACTTC	CASTLRGDGPYEQYF
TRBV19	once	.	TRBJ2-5	TGTGCCAGTAGTATGGGGATGGGGCCTCAAGAGACCCAGTACTTC	CASSMGMGPQETQYF
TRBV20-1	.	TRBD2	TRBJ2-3	TGCAGTGCTAGTTTTCCTAGCGGACCCCGCACAGATACGCAGTATTTT	CSASFPSGPRTDTQYF
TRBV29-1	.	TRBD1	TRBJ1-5	TGCAGCGTTGGACAGGGGAGCGATCAGCCCCAGCATTTT	CSVGQGSDQPQHF
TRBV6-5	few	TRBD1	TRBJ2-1	TGTGCCAGCAGAGAGGGACAGGGAGGCAATGAGCAGTTCTTC	CASREGQGGNEQFF
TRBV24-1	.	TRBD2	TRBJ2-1	TGTGCCACCAGTGACTCCACAGCGGGGGGTTTGTATGAGCAGTTCTTC	CATSDSTAGGLYEQFF